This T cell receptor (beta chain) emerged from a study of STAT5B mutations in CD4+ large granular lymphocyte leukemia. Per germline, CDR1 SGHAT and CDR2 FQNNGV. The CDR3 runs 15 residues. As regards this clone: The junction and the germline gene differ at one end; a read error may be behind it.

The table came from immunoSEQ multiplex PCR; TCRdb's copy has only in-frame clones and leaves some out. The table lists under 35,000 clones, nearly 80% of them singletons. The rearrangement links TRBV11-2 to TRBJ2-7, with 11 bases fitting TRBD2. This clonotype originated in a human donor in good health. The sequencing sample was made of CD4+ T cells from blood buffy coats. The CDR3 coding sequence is TGTGCCAGCAGCAAGACTAGCGGGGCCTCCTATGAGCAGTACTTC. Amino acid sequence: CASSKTSGASYEQYF.